This T cell receptor beta chain was recovered during a study of identical twins. Study-wide points: Among out-of-frame alpha sequences shared by twins, low generation probability occurred in excess.

This clonotype came up a few times. Its target is unknown. Germline values: CDR1 ENHRY, CDR2 SYGVKD. Trimming pared 7 bases from V and 4 bases from J, leaving 5 bases between. The CDR3 contains 11 residues. Each CDR3 protein gets one entry after TCRdb re-called the 5' RACE reads with MiXCR. The sample holds some 570,000 distinct CDR3 sequences, 20% to 25% seen once. The data were also submitted as part of a second study, on yellow fever vaccine responses in identical twins.

The chain combines TRBV10-3 with TRBJ2-1; D call uncertain. What was sequenced was CD4+ T cells sorted from blood. The receptor comes from a woman under 30 in good health. The CDR3 DNA reads as TGTGCCATCACCCGATACAATGAGCAGTTCTTC. It yields the protein CAITRYNEQFF.